This paragraph covers one T cell receptor beta chain sequence. These data come from a study of control samples from healthy donors and cancer patients. V lost 3 bases and J lost 0, with 7 bases in between. CDR1 is SGHRS, CDR2 YFSETQ, per germline. The CDR3 spans 15 residues. Sequenced by immunoSEQ multiplex PCR; TCRdb stores in-frame clones only, minus some. Among roughly 130,000 clones, about nine tenths were seen once, and the ten largest hold around 8.2%. The source material was blood. This clonotype was obtained from a young woman in good health. This chain joins TRBV5-1 and TRBJ1-6; D remains unclear. CDR3 nucleotide sequence: TGCGCCAGCAGCTCAATAAGCTCCTATAATTCACCCCTCCACTTT. Protein: CASSSISSYNSPLHF.